This record concerns one T cell receptor (beta chain) sequence. No antigen is known for it. Treatment defined: approximately 9-day PBMC culture with coronavirus spike peptide pools or control peptides (ViraFEST assay). At the Johns Hopkins FTIC core, DNA taken from cultured CD4+ T cells was sequenced by way of the Oncomine TCR Beta short-read assay. TCRdb processed the PCR reads anew with MiXCR; each CDR3 protein has one entry. The sample yields roughly 20,000 distinct CDR3 sequences, around 42% seen once. The source of the sample is a study of vaccination and CD4 T cells after COVID-19. General observations from the study: SARS-CoV-2-reactive clonotypes showed a nonsignificant median rise from roughly 21 to 40. Within the convalescent patients, a median about 89% of the SARS-CoV-2-reactive clones were ones that appeared only post-vaccination. Looking at convalescent patients, 304 of their 307 vaccine-specific clones were spike mono-reactive.

This clonotype originated in a human donor who had recovered from COVID-19. The sample in question was CD4+ T cells from blood, cultured in vitro, obtained after SARS-CoV-2 vaccination.

The CDR3 sequence is CASSHRTGGFDSPLHF. CDR3 nucleotides: TGTGCCAGCAGTCACCGGACAGGGGGATTCGATTCACCCCTCCACTTT. The rearrangement joins TRBV6-2 or TRBV6-3 to TRBJ1-6, with 10 bases lining up with TRBD1. Trimming at V came to 5 bases and at J to 8 bases, leaving 9 bases not matched to a gene. CDR1 MNHEY and CDR2 SVGEGT come from the germline V gene. The CDR3 is 16 amino acids.